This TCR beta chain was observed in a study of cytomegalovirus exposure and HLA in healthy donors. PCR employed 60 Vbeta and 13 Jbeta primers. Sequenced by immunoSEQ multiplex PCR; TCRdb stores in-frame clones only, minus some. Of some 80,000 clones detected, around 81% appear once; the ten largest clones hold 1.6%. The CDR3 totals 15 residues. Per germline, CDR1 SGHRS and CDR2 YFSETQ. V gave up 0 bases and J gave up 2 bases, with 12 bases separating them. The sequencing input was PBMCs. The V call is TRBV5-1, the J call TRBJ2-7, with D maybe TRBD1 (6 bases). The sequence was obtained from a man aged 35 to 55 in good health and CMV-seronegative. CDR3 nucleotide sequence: TGCGCCAGCAGCTTGGGGCAGGGGTTTACCTACGAGCAGTACTTC. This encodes CASSLGQGFTYEQYF.